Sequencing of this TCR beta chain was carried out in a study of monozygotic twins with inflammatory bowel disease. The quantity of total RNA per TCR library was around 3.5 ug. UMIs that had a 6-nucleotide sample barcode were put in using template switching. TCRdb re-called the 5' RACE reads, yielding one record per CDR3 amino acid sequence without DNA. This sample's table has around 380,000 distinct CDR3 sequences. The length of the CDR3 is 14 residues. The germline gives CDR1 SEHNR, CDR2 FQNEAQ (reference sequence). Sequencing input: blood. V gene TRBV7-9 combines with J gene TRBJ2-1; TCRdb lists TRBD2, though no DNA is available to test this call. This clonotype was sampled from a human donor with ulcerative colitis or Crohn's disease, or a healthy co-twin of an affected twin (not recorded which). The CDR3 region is CASSLTSGKNELFF.